The 7 T cell receptor beta chains below all came from one sample that was sequenced in a study of CD8 T cells in Susac syndrome (dated by TCRdb to between 2018 and 2021). The method behind the library was the immunoSEQ multiplex PCR assay. RNA was extracted using the RNeasy kit, and roughly 0.5 to 1 microgram was reverse transcribed with random hexamers. The raw public data were reprocessed by TCRdb itself: fastp quality trimming at Q25, MiXCR clonotype calling, in-frame beta chains only. A single entry per CDR3 protein holds the most common genes and DNA from its merged rows. The sample data list about 140,000 distinct CDR3 sequences, and roughly 94% of these were observed just once. Roughly 0.14% of the sample goes to the ten largest clones. Sequences were obtained from CD4+ T cells from PBMCs. The receptors were gathered from a human donor with Susac syndrome.

CDR3 in amino acids: CASSQEAYSPLHF. CDR3 DNA sequence: TGCGCCAGCAGCCAAGAGGCCTATTCACCCCTCCACTTT. The genes are TRBV4-1 and TRBJ1-6; D remains ambiguous. This CDR3 has 13 amino acids. V lost 0 bases, J lost 8 bases, and 5 bases lay in between. Germline V gene data show CDR1 as MGHRA and CDR2 as YSYEKL.

V gene TRBV24-1 combines with J gene TRBJ1-4; D ambiguous. The CDR3 totals 14 residues. V dropped 3 bases and J dropped 7 bases, with 11 bases sitting between them. From germline, CDR1 is KGHDR and CDR2 SFDVKD. The CDR3 DNA reads TGTGCCACCAGTGATAACGGGCTCGTTGAAAAACTGTTTTTT. This gives the protein CATSDNGLVEKLFF.

This chain links TRBV19 with TRBJ1-4; unclear D gene. The CDR3 contains 15 residues. The ends were cut back, 7 bases at V and 7 bases at J, with 19 bases in the middle. Per the germline V gene, CDR1 is LNHDA and CDR2 is SQIVND (reference sequence). CDR3: CASTDGGGLGEKLFF. CDR3 nucleotides: TGTGCCAGTACCGACGGCGGAGGACTCGGTGAAAAACTGTTTTTT.

This chain joins TRBV18 and TRBJ2-1; TRBD2 agrees at 8 bases. The germline V gene has CDR1 KGHSH and CDR2 LQKENI. The CDR3 extends over 14 amino acids. After removal of 6 bases from V and 9 bases from J, the junction contained 10 bases not matched to a gene. CDR3 sequence reads: CASSSSGSVGEQFF. CDR3 DNA sequence: TGTGCCAGCTCCAGCAGCGGGAGTGTGGGTGAGCAGTTCTTC.

Here the CDR3 reads CATSIGDVADTQYF. DNA for the CDR3: TGTGCCACCAGCATAGGGGATGTGGCAGATACGCAGTATTTT. The chain employs TRBV15 and TRBJ2-3; TRBD1 might be the D (5 bases). Trimming took off 4 bases at V and 4 bases at J, with 12 bases between the two ends. CDR1 LNHNV and CDR2 YYDKDF come from the germline V gene (reference sequence). This CDR3 is built from 14 residues.

V and J are TRBV3-1 and TRBJ1-2, with D possibly TRBD1 on 6 matching bases. Germline assignment: CDR1 LGHDT and CDR2 YNNKEL (reference sequence). The V end was cut by 1 base, the J end by 4 bases, with 13 bases between. CDR3 size: 15 residues. The CDR3, as DNA: TGTGCCAGCAGCCAAGCTGAGACAGGAGGCTATGGCTACACCTTC. It encodes CASSQAETGGYGYTF.

This clonotype was recorded only once. The chain is built from TRBV28 and TRBJ1-3; no definite D call. The germline CDR1 and CDR2 sequences are MDHEN and SYDVKM. Trimming stripped 5 bases from V and 6 bases from J, with 17 bases between. There are 15 residues in the CDR3. The DNA of the CDR3 is TGTGCCAGCAGTCGGGGTGGGGTTACAGAAAACACCATATATTTT. It yields the protein CASSRGGVTENTIYF.